The entry that follows covers one T cell receptor (beta chain) sequence. TCRdb keeps only in-frame clones here, not all; method: immunoSEQ multiplex PCR. The sample lists 450,000 to 550,000 clones, roughly 89% occurring once. The data are from a study of Ad26.COV2.S vaccination and SARS-CoV-2 variants. V was shortened by 0 bases and J by 5 bases, with 11 bases between the two germline ends. The CDR3 has 14 amino acids. Germline CDR1 reads SGHDT; CDR2 reads YYEEEE. Treatment given: roughly 20 received Ad26.COV2.S at low or high dose, single or two shots; about 5 received placebo; per-sample allocation not given. After the first vaccine or placebo injection, samples were drawn on day 63. Donation came from an adult in Boston who was aged 18-55 years.

The receptor comes from a person between 18 and 60 years old who received the Ad26.COV2.S COVID-19 vaccine or a placebo. The V call is TRBV5-6, the J call TRBJ2-5; maybe TRBD2 (5 bases). This specimen was peripheral blood, taken in a trial of Ad26.COV2.S vaccine versus placebo. The CDR3 loop reads CASSLAWGEETQYF. The CDR3 nucleotides are TGTGCCAGCAGCTTGGCTTGGGGAGAGGAGACCCAGTACTTC.